This section outlines one T cell receptor beta chain sequence together with its context. In TCRdb, the RT-PCR reads were re-called with MiXCR into one record per CDR3 protein. The table includes fewer than 800,000 distinct CDR3 sequences, approximately 14% detected once. J gave up 5 bases and V 6 bases, and 8 bases lay outside the gene matches. The CDR3 has 14 amino acids. The germline V gene encodes CDR1 MNHEY and CDR2 SMNVEV (reference sequence). The rearrangement uses TRBV27 and TRBJ2-7, with 9 bases fitting TRBD1. This TCR came from a female donor in good health, serving as a healthy control. The sample comprised memory CD4+ T cells from blood. The CDR3 nucleotides are TGTGCCAGCAGCGGACAGGGGTTTTTGGACGAGCAGTACTTC. Translating it yields CASSGQGFLDEQYF.